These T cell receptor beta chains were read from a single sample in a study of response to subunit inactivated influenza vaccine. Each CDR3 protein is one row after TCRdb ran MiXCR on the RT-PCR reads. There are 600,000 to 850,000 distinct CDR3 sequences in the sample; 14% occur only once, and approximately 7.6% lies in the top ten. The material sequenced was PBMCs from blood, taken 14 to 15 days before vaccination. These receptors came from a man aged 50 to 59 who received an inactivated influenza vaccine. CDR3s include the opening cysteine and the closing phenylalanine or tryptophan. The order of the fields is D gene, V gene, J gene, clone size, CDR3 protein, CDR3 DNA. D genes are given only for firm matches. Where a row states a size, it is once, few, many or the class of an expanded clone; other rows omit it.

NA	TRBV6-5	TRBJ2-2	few	CASSLIRTTNTGELFF	TGTGCCAGCAGTTTAATCCGGACCACCAACACCGGGGAGCTGTTTTTT
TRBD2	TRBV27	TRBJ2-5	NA	CASSLNLAGGQETQYF	TGTGCCAGCAGTCTTAACCTAGCGGGGGGACAAGAGACCCAGTACTTC
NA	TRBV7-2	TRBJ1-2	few	CASSFKYGYTF	TGTGCCAGCAGCTTCAAATATGGCTACACCTTC
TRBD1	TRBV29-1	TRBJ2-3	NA	CSVVDRGMEADTQYF	TGCAGCGTTGTCGACAGGGGAATGGAAGCAGATACGCAGTATTTT
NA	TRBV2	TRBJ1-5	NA	CASSEFAKPQHF	TGTGCCAGCAGTGAATTTGCGAAGCCCCAGCATTTT
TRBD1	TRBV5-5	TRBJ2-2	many	CASSTRDSNTGELFF	TGTGCCAGCAGCACAAGGGACAGCAACACCGGGGAGCTGTTTTTT
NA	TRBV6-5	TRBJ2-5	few	CASSYGLSGSRQETQYF	TGTGCCAGCAGTTATGGCCTAAGCGGGTCCCGCCAAGAGACCCAGTACTTC
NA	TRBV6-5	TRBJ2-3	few	CASSYSGVAATDTQYF	TGTGCCAGCAGTTACTCCGGGGTAGCGGCCACAGATACGCAGTATTTT
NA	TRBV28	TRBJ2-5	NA	CASRIAGAFQETQYF	TGTGCCAGCAGGATTGCCGGGGCCTTCCAAGAGACCCAGTACTTC
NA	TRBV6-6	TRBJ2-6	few	CASTRPGANVLTF	TGTGCCAGCACCCGACCTGGGGCCAACGTCCTGACTTTC
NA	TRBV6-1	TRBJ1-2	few	CATRTVMGYGYTF	TGTGCCACCCGAACTGTAATGGGCTATGGCTACACCTTC
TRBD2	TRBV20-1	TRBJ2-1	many	CSAILAGRVGSYNEQFF	TGCAGTGCTATATTAGCGGGGCGGGTGGGATCCTACAATGAGCAGTTCTTC
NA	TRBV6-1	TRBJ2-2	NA	CASSVGRPGELFF	TGTGCCAGCAGTGTAGGGAGGCCCGGGGAGCTGTTTTTT
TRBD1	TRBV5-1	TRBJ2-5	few	CASSLRQGLGETQYF	TGCGCCAGCAGCCTCCGACAGGGGTTGGGGGAGACCCAGTACTTC
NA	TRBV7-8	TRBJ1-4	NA	CASSLGGGANEKLFF	TGTGCCAGCAGCTTAGGCGGAGGGGCTAATGAAAAACTGTTTTTT
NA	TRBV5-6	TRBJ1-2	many	CASRRTGNNANYGYTF	TGTGCCAGCAGGAGAACAGGGAATAATGCCAACTATGGCTACACCTTC
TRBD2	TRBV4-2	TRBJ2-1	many	CASSLKAGGNNEQFF	TGTGCCAGCAGCCTAAAAGCGGGAGGCAACAATGAGCAGTTCTTC
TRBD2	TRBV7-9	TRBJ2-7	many	CASSLGTSGRHEQYF	TGTGCCAGCAGCTTGGGGACTAGCGGGAGGCACGAGCAGTACTTC
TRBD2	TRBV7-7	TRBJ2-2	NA	CASSTGLGAGELFF	TGTGCCAGCAGCACTGGACTAGGGGCCGGGGAGCTGTTTTTT
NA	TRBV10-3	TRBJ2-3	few	CAISTRGKTDTQYF	TGTGCCATCAGCACCCGTGGGAAGACAGATACGCAGTATTTT
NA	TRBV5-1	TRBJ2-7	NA	CASSQGKGRTYEQYF	TGCGCCAGCAGCCAAGGGAAAGGACGAACCTACGAGCAGTACTTC
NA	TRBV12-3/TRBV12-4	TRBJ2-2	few	CASGAGYNGELFF	TGTGCCAGCGGCGCAGGGTACAACGGGGAGCTGTTTTTT